These 23 T cell receptor beta chains share one sample of origin, sequenced in a study of blood T cell repertoires in COVID-19. Only in-frame clones appear in the TCRdb table, and some are missing; sequencing was by immunoSEQ multiplex PCR. The repertoire holds 90,000 to 130,000 clones, with around 89% as singletons. The specimen sequenced was peripheral blood. These receptor sequences come from a woman in her forties or fifties with acute or convalescent COVID-19.

This chain joins TRBV23-1 and TRBJ2-7; 8 bases match TRBD2. TRBV23-1 carries the ORF label, with uncertain function. The length of the CDR3 is 16 residues. The V segment lost 0 bases and the J segment 2 bases; nucleotides outside the gene matches: 6. CDR3: CASSQSYSGVTYEQYF. The CDR3 bases are TGCGCCAGCAGTCAATCGTATAGCGGGGTTACCTACGAGCAGTACTTC.

The chain has TRBV7-6 and TRBJ2-7, with 8 bases that match TRBD2. This CDR3 is 14 amino acids long. J was trimmed by 4 bases and V by 6 bases; bases with no gene match: 8. Per the germline V gene, CDR1 is SGHVS and CDR2 is FNYEAQ. The CDR3 is CASSPRSGSYEQYF. In DNA form, the CDR3 reads TGTGCCAGCAGTCCAAGGAGCGGGAGTTACGAGCAGTACTTC.

The chain joins TRBV18 to TRBJ1-1; 7 nucleotides line up with TRBD1. Germline loops: CDR1 KGHSH, CDR2 LQKENI. V was clipped by 4 bases and J by 0 bases; unmatched bases: 5. The CDR3 sequence is 15 residues long. The CDR3 spells CASSLGTAMNTEAFF. The DNA of the CDR3 is TGTGCCAGCTCACTCGGGACAGCAATGAACACTGAAGCTTTCTTT.

This chain joins TRBV5-1 and TRBJ2-5, with TRBD1 identical over 7 bases. Germline V gene sequence: CDR1 SGHRS, CDR2 YFSETQ. CDR3 size: 13 residues. V lost 5 bases to trimming and J lost 2 bases; unmatched junction nucleotides: 3. The CDR3 bases are TGCGCCAGCAGACAGGGGCCGCAAGAGACCCAGTACTTC. It yields the protein CASRQGPQETQYF.

The chain uses TRBV24-1 and TRBJ2-5, with 7 nucleotides matching TRBD1. This CDR3 comprises 17 residues. The V segment lost 3 bases and the J segment 5 bases; nucleotides outside the gene matches: 14. The germline CDR1 and CDR2 sequences are KGHDR and SFDVKD. CDR3 sequence reads: CATSDAGRQGIGETQYF. The DNA for the CDR3 is TGTGCCACCAGTGATGCCGGTAGACAGGGTATAGGGGAGACCCAGTACTTC.

V gene TRBV24-1 combines with J gene TRBJ1-4, with a tentative D call TRBD1 (5 bases). CDR3 length: 17 residues. The V end was cut by 4 bases, the J end by 0 bases, with 14 bases between. The germline gives CDR1 KGHDR, CDR2 SFDVKD. As DNA, the CDR3 is TGTGCCACCAGTGACTCTATAAGACAGCCAACTAATGAAAAACTGTTTTTT. It yields the protein CATSDSIRQPTNEKLFF.

The CDR3 region has the DNA TGTGCCAGCAGCCCTGGACAGAACACTGAAGCTTTCTTT. It is translated as CASSPGQNTEAFF. The chain has TRBV14 and TRBJ1-1; D is possibly TRBD1 (5 bases). Trimming took off 4 bases at V and 1 base at J, with 7 bases between the two ends. The CDR3 spans 13 residues. Per the germline V gene, CDR1 is SGHDN and CDR2 is FVKESK.

The CDR3 loop reads CASSITGINTGELFF. The DNA for the CDR3 is TGTGCCAGTAGTATTACGGGGATCAACACCGGGGAGCTGTTTTTT. The rearrangement joins TRBV19 to TRBJ2-2; tentatively, D is TRBD2 (5 bases). CDR1 is LNHDA and CDR2 is SQIVND in the germline V gene (reference sequence). V lost 3 bases to trimming and J lost 2 bases, with 10 bases between them. The CDR3 runs 15 residues. Full variable domain (outside the CDR3, taken from reference TRBV19 and TRBJ2-2): DGGITQSPKYLFRKEGQNVTLSCEQNLNHDAMYWYRQDPGQGLRLIYYSQIVNDFQKGDIAEGYSVSREKKESFPLTVTSAQKNPTAFYLCASSITGINTGELFFGEGSRLTVL.

V is TRBV28 and J is TRBJ2-7; maybe TRBD1 (6 bases). The length of the CDR3 is 14 residues. The germline V gene has CDR1 MDHEN and CDR2 SYDVKM. V was trimmed by 6 bases and J by 0 bases, leaving 12 bases between them. CDR3 in DNA: TGTGCCAGCAGCACGAGGGGGAGCTCCTACGAGCAGTACTTC. Translating it yields CASSTRGSSYEQYF.

The chain employs TRBV7-2 and TRBJ1-1, with D possibly being TRBD1 (5 bases). V was pared by 4 bases and J by 7 bases, with 13 bases between. The CDR3 length is 13 residues. Looked up from germline, CDR1 is SGHTA and CDR2 is FQGNSA. The chain's CDR3 is CASSYQGLGEAFF. DNA of the CDR3: TGTGCCAGCAGCTACCAGGGTTTGGGTGAAGCTTTCTTT.

The rearrangement joins TRBV18 to TRBJ2-5, with TRBD1 as a possible D gene (5 bases). There are 14 residues in the CDR3. V lost 2 bases and J 4 bases, leaving 11 bases between the germline ends. The germline gives CDR1 KGHSH, CDR2 LQKENI. CDR3 amino acids: CASSPSRQGETQYF. In DNA form, the CDR3 reads TGTGCCAGCTCACCAAGCCGCCAGGGAGAGACCCAGTACTTC.

In regard to this clone: The sample carries other DNA sequences with the same CDR3. This chain connects TRBV5-5 to TRBJ2-1; the match to TRBD2 covers 10 bases. Losses at the gene ends were 1 base for V and 3 bases for J; bases not matched to a gene: 1. The germline gives CDR1 SGHKS, CDR2 YYEKEE (reference sequence). There are 15 residues in the CDR3. CDR3 coding DNA: TGTGCCAGCAGCTTGTCTAGCGGGAGCTACAATGAGCAGTTCTTC. Protein product: CASSLSSGSYNEQFF.

The chain employs TRBV24-1 and TRBJ2-7; the match to TRBD2 covers 13 bases. Germline V lookup: CDR1 KGHDR, CDR2 SFDVKD. The CDR3 contains 16 residues. With 4 bases clipped from V and 3 bases from J, the junction kept 5 bases outside the gene matches. The CDR3 spells CATSDRTSGSHYEQYF. In DNA, the CDR3 is TGTGCCACCAGTGACCGGACTAGCGGGAGCCACTACGAGCAGTACTTC.

The gene calls are TRBV7-9 and TRBJ1-5; D uncertain. CDR3 length equals 14 residues. Germline lookup yields CDR1 SEHNR and CDR2 FQNEAQ (reference sequence). V was pared by 3 bases and J by 5 bases, with 11 bases between. This CDR3 is CASSFDTLDQPQHF. CDR3 in DNA: TGTGCCAGCAGCTTTGACACCTTGGATCAGCCCCAGCATTTT.

CDR3 sequence reads: CASSLAGESYEQYF. Here the CDR3 DNA reads TGTGCCAGCAGCTTGGCGGGAGAGTCCTACGAGCAGTACTTC. The chain couples TRBV5-5 to TRBJ2-7; tentatively, D is TRBD2 (6 bases). This CDR3 is built from 14 residues. Germline lookup yields CDR1 SGHKS and CDR2 YYEKEE (reference sequence). Trimming took off 0 bases at V and 1 base at J, with 8 bases between the two ends.

The gene calls are TRBV11-2 and TRBJ1-5, with D perhaps TRBD1 (6 bases). Between the trimmed V and J ends, which lost 1 base and 5 bases, there was a span of 12 bases. CDR1 and CDR2 (germline): SGHAT, FQNNGV. This CDR3 contains 15 residues. The chain's CDR3 is CASSLVGGPDQPQHF. CDR3 sequence (DNA): TGTGCCAGCAGCTTAGTCGGGGGGCCGGATCAGCCCCAGCATTTT.

This rearrangement joins TRBV6-4 to TRBJ2-2, with D tentatively TRBD2 (5 bases). This CDR3 is 15 amino acids long. Trimming took 6 bases from V and 2 from J, leaving 13 bases between them. The germline gives CDR1 MRHNA, CDR2 SNTAGT. This chain's CDR3 is CASRTGGGNTGELFF. The CDR3 bases are TGTGCCAGCAGGACGGGTGGAGGTAACACCGGGGAGCTGTTTTTT.

This rearrangement joins TRBV3-1 (or the pseudogene TRBV3-2) to TRBJ2-5, with 7 bases matching TRBD2. J gave up 1 base and V 4 bases, and 6 bases lay outside the gene matches. This CDR3 comprises 15 residues. The germline CDR1 and CDR2 sequences are LGHDT and YNNKEL (reference sequence). The CDR3 sequence is CASSRGERGQETQYF. The CDR3 DNA follows: TGTGCCAGCAGCCGGGGGGAGCGGGGCCAAGAGACCCAGTACTTC.

The CDR3 protein is CASKGLTGTTQYF. CDR3 coding DNA: TGTGCCAGTAAGGGACTAACGGGAACCACGCAGTATTTT. V and J are TRBV19 and TRBJ2-3, with TRBD2 matching over 7 bases. The V gene end was trimmed by 7 bases and the J gene end by 9 bases; junction bases not matched to a gene: 10. The germline V gene encodes CDR1 LNHDA and CDR2 SQIVND (reference sequence). This CDR3 contains 13 residues. The variable domain in full, with the rest retrieved from reference TRBV19 and TRBJ2-3, is DGGITQSPKYLFRKEGQNVTLSCEQNLNHDAMYWYRQDPGQGLRLIYYSQIVNDFQKGDIAEGYSVSREKKESFPLTVTSAQKNPTAFYLCASKGLTGTTQYFGPGTRLTVL.

The chain joins TRBV6-2 or TRBV6-3 to TRBJ2-7, with 7 bases that match TRBD1. After removal of 4 bases from V and 6 bases from J, the junction contained 3 bases not matched to a gene. Germline lookup yields CDR1 MNHEY and CDR2 SVGEGT. This CDR3 spans 12 amino acids. The CDR3 loop reads CASSFGQVEQYF. Written as DNA, the CDR3 is TGTGCCAGCAGTTTCGGACAGGTCGAGCAGTACTTC.

A few counts support this clone. This chain uses TRBV5-4 with TRBJ2-5, with a tentative D call TRBD1 (5 bases). The length of the CDR3 is 15 residues. The germline V and J ends were trimmed by 3 bases and 1 base, with 13 bases remaining between them. Looked up from germline, CDR1 is SGHNT and CDR2 is YYREEE (reference sequence). In nucleotides, the CDR3 is TGTGCCAGCAGCTCTCGCAGGGTAGGCCAAGAGACCCAGTACTTC. Amino acid sequence: CASSSRRVGQETQYF.

The J gene is TRBJ1-6, the V gene TRBV19, with a possible D match to TRBD1 (6 bases). Germline-derived CDR1 and CDR2 are LNHDA and SQIVND (reference sequence). Trimming took off 9 bases at V and 4 bases at J, with 13 bases between the two ends. This CDR3 spans 14 amino acids. CDR3 in DNA: TGTGCCAGCGCAGGGGATGCGTATAATTCACCCCTCCACTTT. This codes for CASAGDAYNSPLHF. Full variable domain (rest looked up from reference TRBV19 and TRBJ1-6): DGGITQSPKYLFRKEGQNVTLSCEQNLNHDAMYWYRQDPGQGLRLIYYSQIVNDFQKGDIAEGYSVSREKKESFPLTVTSAQKNPTAFYLCASAGDAYNSPLHFGNGTRLTVT.

J is TRBJ1-2 and V is TRBV28; D remains unclear. V lost 1 base to trimming and J lost 4 bases, with 4 bases between them. Germline V gene sequence: CDR1 MDHEN, CDR2 SYDVKM. The CDR3 consists of 12 residues. For the CDR3, the DNA is TGTGCCAGCAGTTTATTCAGCTATGGCTACACCTTC. This sequence encodes CASSLFSYGYTF.